Listed below are T cell receptor beta chains from one sample, sequenced in a study of blood T cell repertoires in COVID-19. Here immunoSEQ multiplex PCR was the method, and the copy in TCRdb shows in-frame clones only, minus some. The profile shows 60,000 to 85,000 clones, more than 75% of them singletons. Sequencing was carried out using peripheral blood. Every receptor here comes from a human donor in a cohort sampled during active COVID-19. Both conserved end residues are part of each CDR3. D genes are given only for firm matches. The size field is filled for only some rows; it gives once, few, many or a size class.

J gene	clone size	D gene	V gene	CDR3 protein	CDR3 DNA
TRBJ1-2	-	-	TRBV27	CASSPPEGGYTF	TGTGCCAGCAGTCCCCCGGAGGGTGGCTACACCTTC
TRBJ1-2	-	-	TRBV7-2	CASSLAQEANYGYTF	TGTGCCAGCAGCTTAGCACAGGAAGCTAACTATGGCTACACCTTC
TRBJ1-2	-	TRBD1	TRBV10-3	CAISESGLGQNIYGYTF	TGTGCCATCAGTGAGTCCGGCCTGGGACAGAATATCTATGGCTACACCTTC
TRBJ2-7	-	-	TRBV12-3/TRBV12-4	CASSLGQSGFF	TGTGCCAGCAGTTTAGGACAAAGTGGGTTCTTC
TRBJ2-7	-	-	TRBV2	CASSTGQVYEQYF	TGTGCCAGCAGTACGGGACAAGTCTACGAGCAGTACTTC
TRBJ2-1	-	TRBD1	TRBV4-1	CASSPGTGPPYNEQFF	TGCGCCAGCAGCCCCGGGACAGGGCCTCCCTACAATGAGCAGTTCTTC
TRBJ1-5	few	-	TRBV27	CASSFGGSGQPQHF	TGTGCCAGCAGTTTTGGAGGATCGGGGCAGCCCCAGCATTTT
TRBJ2-5	-	TRBD2	TRBV7-9	CASSLEAGEETQYF	TGTGCCAGCAGCTTAGAAGCGGGAGAAGAGACCCAGTACTTC
TRBJ2-7	-	-	TRBV5-8	CASSLEGSMQYF	TGTGCCAGCAGCTTGGAAGGGAGCATGCAGTACTTC
TRBJ1-2	-	-	TRBV4-1	CASRGSRGGLVYGYTF	TGCGCCAGCAGGGGCTCTAGGGGGGGGCTCGTCTATGGCTACACCTTC
TRBJ2-7	-	TRBD1	TRBV11-2	CASSLPTGGESYEQYF	TGTGCCAGCAGCTTACCGACAGGGGGCGAATCCTACGAGCAGTACTTC
TRBJ2-7	-	-	TRBV7-9	CASSPLSAYEQYF	TGTGCCAGCAGCCCGCTTAGTGCCTACGAGCAGTACTTC
TRBJ2-7	few	-	TRBV7-8	CASGQGSYEQYF	TGTGCCTCCGGGCAGGGCTCCTACGAGCAGTACTTC